The 28 T cell receptor beta chains below were found in one sample sequenced in a study of CD8 T cells in Susac syndrome. It was with random hexamers that about 0.45 to 1 ug RNA was reverse transcribed. Each CDR3 protein is one row after TCRdb ran MiXCR on the immunoSEQ multiplex PCR reads. The table shows some 250,000 distinct CDR3 sequences, with 90% to 96% occurring only once. Sample: CD4+ T cells from PBMCs. The receptors stem from a human donor with Susac syndrome.

This sequence joins TRBV29-1 and TRBJ1-1; D perhaps matches TRBD1 (5 bases). The CDR3 has 14 amino acids. V lost 0 bases, J lost 4 bases, and 12 bases lay in between. In germline, CDR1 is SQVTM, CDR2 ANQGSEA. The CDR3 nucleotides read TGCAGCGTTGAAGATCGAGGGGTTCTCACTGAAGCTTTCTTT. Translation gives CSVEDRGVLTEAFF.

The rearrangement joins TRBV13 to TRBJ2-7; perhaps TRBD2 as D (5 bases). The CDR3 spans 14 residues. The germline CDR1 and CDR2 sequences are PRHDT and FYEKMQ (reference sequence). V gave up 5 bases and J gave up 1 base, with 12 bases separating them. CDR3 region: CASSPSPRSYEQYF. CDR3 DNA: TGTGCCAGCAGCCCTAGCCCTAGGTCCTACGAGCAGTACTTC.

This rearrangement joins TRBV18 to TRBJ2-5, with 7 bases that match TRBD1. CDR1 and CDR2 (germline): KGHSH, LQKENI. The CDR3 length is 14 residues. With 3 bases clipped from V and 4 bases from J, the junction kept 5 bases outside the gene matches. This CDR3 is CASSPTGNGETQYF. The CDR3 coding sequence is TGTGCCAGCTCACCGACAGGGAATGGAGAGACCCAGTACTTC.

The rearrangement links TRBV14 to TRBJ2-1, with 7 bases fitting TRBD2. Per the germline V gene, CDR1 is SGHDN and CDR2 is FVKESK. V dropped 2 bases and J dropped 6; count of bases not matched to a gene: 16. CDR3 length: 18 residues. The CDR3 sequence: CASSQRGVGFTTGNEQFF. CDR3 sequence (DNA): TGTGCCAGCAGCCAACGGGGGGTAGGGTTCACTACTGGCAATGAGCAGTTCTTC. Combining the CDR3 with reference TRBV14 and TRBJ2-1 gives the whole variable domain EAGVTQFPSHSVIEKGQTVTLRCDPISGHDNLYWYRRVMGKEIKFLLHFVKESKQDESGMPNNRFLAERTGGTYSTLKVQPAELEDSGVYFCASSQRGVGFTTGNEQFFGPGTRLTVL.

The genes are TRBV7-9 and TRBJ2-6; 8 bases line up with TRBD1. The germline V gene encodes CDR1 SEHNR and CDR2 FQNEAQ (reference sequence). This CDR3 contains 17 residues. After removal of 5 bases from V and 0 bases from J, the junction contained 6 bases not matched to a gene. CDR3 nucleotides: TGTGCCAGCAGCATAGGACAGGGACGCTCTGGGGCCAACGTCCTGACTTTC. Translating gives CASSIGQGRSGANVLTF.

The genes are TRBV27 and TRBJ2-7; possible D gene TRBD1, 5 bases. This CDR3 is built from 15 residues. The V end was cut by 6 bases, the J end by 4 bases, with 19 bases between. Germline-derived CDR1 and CDR2 are MNHEY and SMNVEV (reference sequence). The CDR3 sequence: CASSHTVDMQYEQYF. The CDR3 coding sequence is TGTGCCAGCAGCCACACCGTGGACATGCAATACGAGCAGTACTTC.

The CDR3 region has the DNA TGTGCCAGCAGTTACTCAAAAAGGGACTCTGAAGCTTTCTTT. It yields the protein CASSYSKRDSEAFF. The chain employs TRBV6-6 and TRBJ1-1; perhaps TRBD1 as D (5 bases). V lost 0 bases, J lost 6 bases, and 11 bases lay in between. This CDR3 is built from 14 residues. Germline CDR1 and CDR2: MNHNY and SVGAGI (reference sequence).

J is TRBJ2-1 and V is TRBV12-3 or TRBV12-4; 14 bases are shared with TRBD2. V was pared by 6 bases and J by 13 bases, with 11 bases of the junction left unmatched. This CDR3 spans 15 amino acids. The CDR3 here is CASRLGTSGRQSQFF. In nucleotides, the CDR3 is TGTGCCAGCAGACTTGGGACTAGCGGGAGACAGAGTCAGTTCTTC.

The chain combines TRBV29-1 with TRBJ2-7, with D unresolved. Germline values: CDR1 SQVTM, CDR2 ANQGSEA. The CDR3 length is 12 residues. Between the trimmed V and J ends, which lost 1 base and 5 bases, there was a span of 9 bases. CDR3 DNA sequence: TGCAGCGTTGAAGGTCGGCGCAACGAGCAGTACTTC. Protein sequence: CSVEGRRNEQYF.

The chain combines TRBV18 with TRBJ1-1; 8 bases map to TRBD1. The germline V gene has CDR1 KGHSH and CDR2 LQKENI. With V trimmed by 6 bases and J by 4 bases, 7 bases remained unmatched. The CDR3 contains 14 residues. The CDR3 DNA is TGTGCCAGCTCTCTGGACAGGGACCTCACTGAAGCTTTCTTT. This translates into CASSLDRDLTEAFF.

This clonotype was seen just once. The V gene is TRBV29-1, the J gene TRBJ2-1; D may be TRBD1 or TRBD2 (5 bases each). The CDR3 has 13 residues. Trimming removed 3 bases from V and 10 bases from J, with 16 bases in between. Germline CDR1 reads SQVTM; CDR2 reads ANQGSEA. CDR3: CSVELGAGPEQFF. In DNA form, the CDR3 reads TGCAGCGTTGAGTTAGGGGCGGGCCCCGAGCAGTTCTTC.

The chain combines TRBV12-3 or TRBV12-4 with TRBJ2-5; unclear D gene. V lost 3 bases, J lost 7 bases, and 12 bases lay in between. The CDR3 totals 13 residues. The CDR3 region has the DNA TGTGCCAGCAGTTTCCAACCGAAGGGGACCCAGTACTTC. This sequence encodes CASSFQPKGTQYF.

J is TRBJ2-1 and V is TRBV9; TRBD2 matches at 7 bases. This CDR3 contains 15 residues. V lost 0 bases and J lost 3; bases outside the gene matches: 3. The germline V gene has CDR1 SGDLS and CDR2 YYNGEE. CDR3 nucleotides: TGTGCCAGCAGCGTAGGACGGGACTACTACAATGAGCAGTTCTTC. It specifies CASSVGRDYYNEQFF.

The CDR3 DNA reads as TGTGCCAGCAGTTTGAGCCGGGCCTTGAACACCGGGGAGCTGTTTTTT. Amino acids: CASSLSRALNTGELFF. The chain is built from TRBV7-9 and TRBJ2-2; D is unclear. Germline assignment: CDR1 SEHNR and CDR2 FQNEAQ (reference sequence). This CDR3 spans 16 amino acids. Between the trimmed V and J ends, which lost 6 bases and 1 base, there was a span of 15 bases.

The CDR3 spells CASSVGPSGEQYF. CDR3 bases: TGTGCCAGCAGCGTAGGTCCTAGCGGCGAGCAGTACTTC. The genes are TRBV9 and TRBJ2-7; 7 nucleotides align to TRBD2. The V segment lost 0 bases and the J segment 6 bases; nucleotides outside the gene matches: 3. This CDR3 has 13 amino acids. The germline CDR1 and CDR2 sequences are SGDLS and YYNGEE.

The chain combines TRBV21-1 with TRBJ2-2; the D segment call TRBD1 is taken from the table without a DNA check. TRBV21-1 is deemed a pseudogene. This CDR3 is 13 amino acids long. The CDR3 loop is CASHGGSLGELFF. The CDR3, as DNA: TGTGCCAGCCACGGGGGGAGTCTCGGGGAGCTGTTTTTT.

V gene TRBV29-1 combines with J gene TRBJ1-2; the match to TRBD1 covers 12 bases. After removal of 5 bases from V and 3 bases from J, the junction contained 7 bases not matched to a gene. Germline CDR1 SQVTM, CDR2 ANQGSEA. CDR3 length: 15 amino acids. CDR3 nucleotides: TGCAGCGTTAAAGGGACAGGGGGCGATGACTATGGCTACACCTTC. Protein sequence: CSVKGTGGDDYGYTF. Variable domain in full (rest from reference TRBV29-1 and TRBJ1-2): SAVISQKPSRDICQRGTSLTIQCQVDSQVTMMFWYRQQPGQSLTLIATANQGSEATYESGFVIDKFPISRPNLTFSTLTVSNMSPEDSSIYLCSVKGTGGDDYGYTFGSGTRLTVV.

The chain carries TRBV4-2 and TRBJ2-1; 9 bases are a match to TRBD2. CDR1 is LGHNA and CDR2 is YNFKEQ in the germline V gene. The CDR3 loop spans 16 amino acids. Losses at the gene ends were 0 bases for V and 6 bases for J; bases not matched to a gene: 6. The CDR3 DNA reads TGTGCCAGCAGCCAAGAACCAGCGGGAGGTCTCAATGAGCAGTTCTTC. Translating it yields CASSQEPAGGLNEQFF.

The V call is TRBV12-3 or TRBV12-4, the J call TRBJ2-1, with unresolved D. The CDR3 covers 12 residues. V was clipped by 6 bases and J by 8 bases, with 11 bases between them. CDR3 coding DNA: TGTGCCAGCAGGAGGACCACACATGAGCAGTTCTTC. Its protein product is CASRRTTHEQFF.

This rearrangement joins TRBV7-2 to TRBJ2-3; 9 bases match TRBD1. V gave up 3 bases and J gave up 6 bases; unmatched junction bases: 4. Germline values: CDR1 SGHTA, CDR2 FQGNSA. This CDR3 is built from 14 residues. The CDR3 DNA reads as TGTGCCAGCAGCTTGGGGACAGGGTTGGATACGCAGTATTTT. Its translation is CASSLGTGLDTQYF.

The rearrangement links TRBV2 to TRBJ1-4, with D perhaps matching TRBD1 (5 bases). The CDR3 contains 16 residues. V lost 4 bases and J lost 0, with 12 bases in between. Germline lookup yields CDR1 SNHLY and CDR2 FYNNEI. CDR3 coding DNA: TGTGCCAGCAGTGTTCCGACAGCCACAACTAATGAAAAACTGTTTTTT. Its protein product is CASSVPTATTNEKLFF.

This clonotype was observed a single time. This chain uses TRBV3-1 with TRBJ2-1, with 7 bases lining up with TRBD1. There are 15 residues in the CDR3. Germline CDR1 reads LGHDT; CDR2 reads YNNKEL (reference sequence). J lost 6 bases, V lost 2 bases, and 7 bases had no gene match. The CDR3 bases are TGTGCCAGCAGCCAAACCGACAGGGTGGTCAATGAGCAGTTCTTC. Translation gives CASSQTDRVVNEQFF.

The rearrangement links TRBV4-1 to TRBJ1-2, with D unresolved. V gave up 8 bases and J gave up 5 bases, with 6 bases separating them. CDR3 length: 10 amino acids. CDR1 is MGHRA and CDR2 is YSYEKL in the germline V gene. CDR3 protein: CASLGYGYTF. The CDR3 nucleotides read TGCGCCAGCCTGGGTTATGGCTACACCTTC.

The rearrangement links TRBV2 to TRBJ1-4, with no clear D. From germline, CDR1 is SNHLY and CDR2 FYNNEI. The CDR3 runs to 14 residues. V shed 4 bases and J shed 3 bases, with 9 bases lying between them. This CDR3 is CASSVGASNEKLFF. Here the CDR3 DNA reads TGTGCCAGCAGTGTTGGAGCTTCTAATGAAAAACTGTTTTTT.

V gene TRBV29-1 combines with J gene TRBJ2-2; 7 nucleotides line up with TRBD2. The V gene end was trimmed by 4 bases and the J gene end by 4 bases; junction bases not matched to a gene: 3. The CDR3 runs 13 residues. Germline V lookup: CDR1 SQVTM, CDR2 ANQGSEA. CDR3 residues: CSVGGGPTGELFF. CDR3 nucleotides: TGCAGCGTTGGGGGGGGACCCACCGGGGAGCTGTTTTTT.

The rearrangement links TRBV3-1 to TRBJ2-1; 8 bases match TRBD2. The CDR3 extends over 15 amino acids. V shed 2 bases, J shed 15 bases, and the junction held 15 bases outside the gene matches. Germline V gene data show CDR1 as LGHDT and CDR2 as YNNKEL (reference sequence). The CDR3 loop reads CASSQSPGLAGSGFF. For the CDR3, the DNA is TGTGCCAGCAGCCAAAGCCCAGGACTAGCAGGTTCCGGGTTCTTC.

This clonotype was seen just once. The J gene is TRBJ1-5, the V gene TRBV18, with 7 bases aligning to TRBD1. The CDR3 length is 15 residues. Trimming cost V 6 bases and J 2 bases; bases outside gene matches: 7. Looked up from germline, CDR1 is KGHSH and CDR2 is LQKENI. CDR3 protein: CASSPFDRGNQPQHF. DNA of the CDR3: TGTGCCAGCTCTCCGTTTGACAGGGGCAATCAGCCCCAGCATTTT.

The gene calls are TRBV19 and TRBJ2-3, with a tentative D call TRBD2 (6 bases). V shed 6 bases and J shed 4 bases, with 14 bases lying between them. Germline lookup yields CDR1 LNHDA and CDR2 SQIVND (reference sequence). There are 14 residues in the CDR3. CDR3 DNA sequence: TGTGCCAGTAGATTGGGGGGAGCTGCAGATACGCAGTATTTT. This sequence encodes CASRLGGAADTQYF.